The entry that follows covers one TCR beta chain sequence. Its antigen is unknown. The junction had 10 bases not matched to a gene; V was cut back by 5 bases and J by 7 bases. This CDR3 has 16 residues. Germline CDR1 and CDR2: SGHTA and FQGNSA. The sample is drawn from a study of cytotoxic CD8 clonotypes in ibrutinib-treated CLL. Regarding the study as a whole: Higher clonality was seen at ibrutinib response and a return toward baseline at progression.

Generated by immunoSEQ multiplex PCR, the TCRdb table keeps only in-frame clones and is missing some. The repertoire holds 50,000 or so clones, approximately 82% seen once, with roughly 20% in the top ten. The clonotype was recovered from a human donor with chronic lymphocytic leukemia. V is TRBV7-2 and J is TRBJ2-1; 11 positions match TRBD2. The sample consisted of PBMCs, taken after 24 months of ibrutinib treatment. The CDR3 reads CASSPRGSGRGNEQFF. In nucleotides, the CDR3 is TGTGCCAGCAGCCCCCGAGGTAGCGGGAGGGGGAATGAGCAGTTCTTC.